These 6 T cell receptor beta chains were sequenced from one sample in a study of PD-1 blockade in mismatch repair-deficient tumors. The table came from immunoSEQ multiplex PCR; TCRdb's copy has only in-frame clones and leaves some out. The sample lists approximately 130,000 clones; about 88% were seen once. The material was peripheral blood, obtained 44 weeks after starting pembrolizumab. The receptors shown here come from an adult with mismatch repair-deficient cancer.

The chain couples TRBV30 to TRBJ2-1, with 7 positions matching TRBD2. Losses at the gene ends were 0 bases for V and 9 bases for J; bases not matched to a gene: 5. CDR1 is GTSNPN, CDR2 SVGIG, per germline (reference sequence). There are 13 residues in the CDR3. CDR3 DNA: TGTGCCTGGAGTGTAGGGAGGGGTCTTGAGCAGTTCTTC. This codes for CAWSVGRGLEQFF. The variable domain in full, with the rest retrieved from reference TRBV30 and TRBJ2-1, is SQTIHQWPATLVQPVGSPLSLECTVEGTSNPNLYWYRQAAGRGLQLLFYSVGIGQISSEVPQNLSASRPQDRQFILSSKKLLLSDSGFYLCAWSVGRGLEQFFGPGTRLTVL.

The chain is built from TRBV5-1 and TRBJ2-5; 13 bases match TRBD2. The last part of the DNA fits TRBJ2-7 better; the J call may be wrong. The CDR3 runs 15 residues. CDR1 and CDR2 (germline): SGHRS, YFSETQ. CDR3 sequence reads: CASSPRLAGGYEQYF. The CDR3 coding sequence is TGCGCCAGCAGCCCCCGACTAGCGGGAGGCTACGAGCAGTACTTC.

In its sample, this clone was seen once. This chain uses TRBV30 with TRBJ2-1; the D call may be TRBD1 or TRBD2 (6 bases each). The V end was cut by 6 bases, the J end by 0 bases, with 24 bases between. The CDR3 covers 18 residues. Germline V gene data show CDR1 as GTSNPN and CDR2 as SVGIG (reference sequence). In DNA form, the CDR3 reads TGTGCCTGTCAAGGGGGGAAGTTTAGCGGAGACTCCTACAATGAGCAGTTCTTC. Protein sequence: CACQGGKFSGDSYNEQFF.

This chain joins TRBV11-2 and TRBJ2-5, with TRBD1 matching over 9 bases. CDR1 and CDR2 (germline): SGHAT, FQNNGV. Trimming took 6 bases from V and 5 from J; bases not matched to a gene: 7. The CDR3 loop spans 14 amino acids. The CDR3 DNA reads TGTGCCAGCAGAAATACAGGGGGCAGGGAGACCCAGTACTTC. It yields the protein CASRNTGGRETQYF.

The rearrangement uses TRBV10-1 and TRBJ2-7, with D unclear. The germline V gene has CDR1 WNHNN and CDR2 SYGVQD (reference sequence). The V end was cut by 4 bases, the J end by 0 bases, with 7 bases between. The CDR3 is 13 amino acids. The CDR3 DNA follows: TGCGCCAGCAGTGCCAGCAGCTCCTACGAGCAGTACTTC. Protein product: CASSASSSYEQYF.

With respect to this clone: Compared with germline, one end of the junction differs, possibly owing to a read error. The chain combines TRBV5-4 with TRBJ2-2, with a possible D match to TRBD1 (5 bases). Germline V gene sequence: CDR1 SGHNT, CDR2 YYREEE (reference sequence). This CDR3 spans 15 amino acids. Here the CDR3 DNA reads TGTGCCAGCAGCTTAGTTTCAGGGAACTCCGGGGAGCTGTTTTTT. It specifies CASSLVSGNSGELFF.